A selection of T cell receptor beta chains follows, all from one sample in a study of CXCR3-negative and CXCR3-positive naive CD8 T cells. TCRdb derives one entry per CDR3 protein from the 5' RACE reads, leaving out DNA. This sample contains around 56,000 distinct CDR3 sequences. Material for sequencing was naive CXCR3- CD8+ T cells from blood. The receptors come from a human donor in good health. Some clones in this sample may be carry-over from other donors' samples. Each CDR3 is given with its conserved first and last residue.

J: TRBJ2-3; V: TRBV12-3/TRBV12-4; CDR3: CASRPKPGTADTHYF
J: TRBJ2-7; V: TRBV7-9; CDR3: CASSPLSSASPAYEQYF
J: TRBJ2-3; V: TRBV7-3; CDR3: CASSFLGNTDTQYF
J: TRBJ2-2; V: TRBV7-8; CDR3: CASSTPGGLSTGELFF
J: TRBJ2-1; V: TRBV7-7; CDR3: CASSLGAGDNEQFF
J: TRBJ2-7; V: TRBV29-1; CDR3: CSVVIPGGGYEQYF
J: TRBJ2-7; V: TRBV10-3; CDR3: CAISESTDSRDYEQYF
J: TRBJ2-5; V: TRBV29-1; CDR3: CSVEDRKLAGVEGAGETQYF
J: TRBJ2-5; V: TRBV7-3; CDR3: CASSLTGPAETQYF
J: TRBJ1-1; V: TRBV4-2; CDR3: CASSSRGQVNTEAFF
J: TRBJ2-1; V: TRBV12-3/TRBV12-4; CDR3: CASSLRDAGTGAYNEQFF
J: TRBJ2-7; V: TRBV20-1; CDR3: CSAGGEAPDWNEQYF
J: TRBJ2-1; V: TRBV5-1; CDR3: CASSLSRTGDYNEQFF
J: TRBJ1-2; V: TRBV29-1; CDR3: CSVPGTGGEDYGYTF
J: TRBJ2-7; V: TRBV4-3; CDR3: CASSQGRGSYEQYF
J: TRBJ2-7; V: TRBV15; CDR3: CATSISAFTYEQYF
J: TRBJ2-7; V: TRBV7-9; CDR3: CASTRVGGGADDTSYEQYF
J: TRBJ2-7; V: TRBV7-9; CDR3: CASSPGTAEQYF
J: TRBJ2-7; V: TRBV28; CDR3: CASIPLRGGANGNYEQYF
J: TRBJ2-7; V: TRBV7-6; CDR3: CASSIGTSGDEQYF
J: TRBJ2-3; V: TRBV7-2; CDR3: CASSLQDTQYF
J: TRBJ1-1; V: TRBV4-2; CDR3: CASSQVGQGWNTEAFF
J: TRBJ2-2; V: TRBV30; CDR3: CAWSGGFGGGELFF
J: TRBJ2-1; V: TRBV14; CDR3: CASSQFYAEGAYNEQFF
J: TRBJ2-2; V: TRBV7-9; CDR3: CASSLGGTGHTGELFF
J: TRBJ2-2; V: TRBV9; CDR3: CASSVAGLDWELFF
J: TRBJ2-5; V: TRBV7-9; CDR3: CASSQRGQETQYF
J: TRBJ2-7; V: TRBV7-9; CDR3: CAISSSYEQYF
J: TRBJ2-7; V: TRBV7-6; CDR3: CASSPSGLPPYEQHF
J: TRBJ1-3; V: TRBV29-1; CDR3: CSAEGAHGNTIYF
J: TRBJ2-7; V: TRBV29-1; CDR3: CSVAGTGAYEQYF
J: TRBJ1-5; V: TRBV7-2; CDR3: CASSLLARGDQPQHF
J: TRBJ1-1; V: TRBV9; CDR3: CASSPDRDLEAFF
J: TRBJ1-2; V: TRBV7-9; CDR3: CASSHRTELVLPF
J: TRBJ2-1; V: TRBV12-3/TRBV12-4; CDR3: CASSQTSDQTNNEQFF
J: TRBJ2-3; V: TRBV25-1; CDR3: CASSEYFGPGDTQYF
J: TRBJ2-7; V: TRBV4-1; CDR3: CASSIRESYEQYF